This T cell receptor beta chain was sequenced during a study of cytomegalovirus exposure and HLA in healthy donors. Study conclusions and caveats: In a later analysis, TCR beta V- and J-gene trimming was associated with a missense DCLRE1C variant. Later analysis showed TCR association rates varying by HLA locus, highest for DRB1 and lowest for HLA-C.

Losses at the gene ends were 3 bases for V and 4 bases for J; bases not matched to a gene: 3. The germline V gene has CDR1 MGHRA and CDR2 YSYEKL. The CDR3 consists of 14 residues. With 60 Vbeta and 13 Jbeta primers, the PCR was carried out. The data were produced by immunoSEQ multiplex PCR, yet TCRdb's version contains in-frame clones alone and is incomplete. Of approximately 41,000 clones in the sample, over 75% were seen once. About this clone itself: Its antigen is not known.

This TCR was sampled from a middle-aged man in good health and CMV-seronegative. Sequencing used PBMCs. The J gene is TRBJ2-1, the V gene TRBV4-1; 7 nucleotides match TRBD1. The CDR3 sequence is CASSHGTVYNEQFF. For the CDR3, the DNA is TGCGCCAGCAGCCACGGGACAGTTTACAATGAGCAGTTCTTC.